These 7 T cell receptor beta chains came from one sample sequenced in a study of blood T cells in healthy people across ages. A second roughly 6 to 11 cycle PCR used barcoded and J-beta primers. TCRdb fed the 5' RACE reads into MiXCR, producing one record per CDR3 protein. The table includes 1,300,000 or so distinct CDR3 sequences, approximately 59% detected once. Material: blood. The receptors originated from a man in his late teens or twenties in good health.

V usage is TRBV2 and J usage is TRBJ1-2, with D unresolved. V lost 4 bases, J lost 6 bases, and 18 bases lay in between. Germline V gives CDR1 SNHLY, CDR2 FYNNEI. CDR3 length: 15 residues. The CDR3 coding sequence is TGTGCCAGCAGTGGAGGGCCGGGGAAGGCGGATGGCTACACCTTC. Amino acids: CASSGGPGKADGYTF.

This chain joins TRBV7-8 and TRBJ2-7; D might be TRBD1 (5 bases). V was clipped by 5 bases and J by 3 bases, with 17 bases between them. Germline lookup yields CDR1 SGHVS and CDR2 FQNEAQ. The CDR3 is 15 residues long. Here the CDR3 reads CASSQGTLELYEQYF. In DNA form, the CDR3 reads TGTGCCAGCAGCCAGGGCACCCTTGAGCTCTACGAGCAGTACTTC.

V is TRBV19 and J is TRBJ1-5; a possible D gene is TRBD1 (5 bases). The germline gives CDR1 LNHDA, CDR2 SQIVND (reference sequence). V dropped 8 bases and J dropped 9 bases, with 20 bases sitting between them. The length of the CDR3 is 14 residues. The CDR3 DNA follows: TGTGCCAGTGGAGAATCGACGGGGGGTAGGCCCCAGCATTTT. It encodes CASGESTGGRPQHF. Variable domain in full (rest from reference TRBV19 and TRBJ1-5): DGGITQSPKYLFRKEGQNVTLSCEQNLNHDAMYWYRQDPGQGLRLIYYSQIVNDFQKGDIAEGYSVSREKKESFPLTVTSAQKNPTAFYLCASGESTGGRPQHFGDGTRLSIL.

This clonotype came up once. The rearrangement joins TRBV4-1 to TRBJ1-1, with TRBD1 identical over 10 bases. Unmatched junction bases numbered 15, after V lost 6 bases and J lost 5 bases. CDR1 is MGHRA and CDR2 is YSYEKL in the germline V gene. The CDR3 totals 17 residues. DNA of the CDR3: TGCGCCAGCAGAACTCCGGGACAGGGGAAAGGAGGAACTGAAGCTTTCTTT. Protein sequence: CASRTPGQGKGGTEAFF.

This chain links TRBV27 with TRBJ1-2; TRBD1 is a possible D gene (5 bases). CDR3 size: 14 residues. V dropped 7 bases and J dropped 6 bases, with 18 bases sitting between them. Germline V gives CDR1 MNHEY, CDR2 SMNVEV (reference sequence). CDR3 sequence: CASNLRGQGDGYTF. The CDR3 nucleotides are TGTGCCAGCAACCTGCGGGGCCAGGGCGATGGCTACACCTTC.

The chain couples TRBV10-3 to TRBJ2-1, with 9 positions matching TRBD1. The V gene end was trimmed by 8 bases and the J gene end by 13 bases; junction bases not matched to a gene: 15. Germline V gene sequence: CDR1 ENHRY, CDR2 SYGVKD. The CDR3 has 14 residues. As DNA, the CDR3 is TGTGCCATCGGAGAGCCTGGGACAGGGTCGACCCAGTTCTTC. Translated, it gives CAIGEPGTGSTQFF.

A few counts support this clonotype. The CDR3 nucleotides are TGTGCCAGCAGGGCCCGGGACAGCTTCTACGAGCAGTACTTC. Residues: CASRARDSFYEQYF. This sequence joins TRBV12-3 or TRBV12-4 and TRBJ2-7, with TRBD1 matching over 7 bases. With 6 bases clipped from V and 3 bases from J, the junction kept 8 bases outside the gene matches. The CDR3 runs to 14 residues.